The subject of this entry is one T cell receptor (beta chain). Its antigen remains unknown. This entry is derived from a study of shared clonotypes between healthy human individuals. Naive-designated CD8 cells lacked CD45RO, were positively enriched for CCR7, and omitted terminally differentiated effector memory CD45RA+ cells. Per the germline V gene, CDR1 is SGHTA and CDR2 is FQGNSA. Trimming removed 5 bases at V and 2 bases at J, with 12 bases between. The CDR3 extends over 14 amino acids. Libraries were prepared by immunoSEQ multiplex PCR; TCRdb keeps only in-frame clonotypes and omits some of them. The sample contains about 2.2 million clones, 85% to 95% of which appear only once. Study-level findings and limits: It was observed that 5% to 6.5% of naive CD4 clonotypes were shared across several donors.

Sequenced input: naive CD8+ T cells from PBMCs. The TCR was taken from a man between 18 and 29 years old in good health. Some clones in this sample may be carry-over from other donors' samples. The chain has TRBV7-2 and TRBJ1-1; D unclear. CDR3 region: CASSPPGFNTEAFF. For the CDR3, the DNA is TGTGCCAGCAGCCCCCCGGGGTTTAACACTGAAGCTTTCTTT.